This is a list of T cell receptor beta chains from one sample in a study of metastatic and nonmetastatic thyroid tumors. TCRdb reprocessed the PCR reads via MiXCR. The sample yields under 25,000 clones, over 20% seen once. The sample consisted of adjacent normal tissue. Every receptor here comes from a female donor with papillary thyroid cancer or a benign thyroid nodule (not recorded which). Some clones in this sample may be carry-over from other donors' samples. Both conserved end residues are part of each CDR3. The order of the fields is J gene, D gene, clone size, V gene, CDR3 DNA, CDR3 protein. A D gene is named only where the DNA matches it firmly. The size entry is marked missing in some rows and otherwise reads once, few, many or a size class.

>TRBJ2-7|-|-|TRBV28
TGTGCCAGCACCGGGGGGTCAGGGGTAAACTACGAGCAGTACTTC
CASTGGSGVNYEQYF
>TRBJ2-1|-|-|TRBV5-4
TGTGCCAGCAGCTTGTTACTAGCCGGTGATGAGCAGTTCTTC
CASSLLLAGDEQFF
>TRBJ2-7|-|once|TRBV2
TGTACCAGCAGATCCGTGACGGGGATATACGAGCAGTACTTC
CTSRSVTGIYEQYF
>TRBJ2-3|-|medium-sized|TRBV6-4
TGTGCCAGCAGTGAATCGTGGGTCCTCGGGTCGACAGATACGCAGTATTTT
CASSESWVLGSTDTQYF
>TRBJ2-7|-|many|TRBV4-3
TGCGCCAGCAGCCAAGGATCCGAAGGGGACGAGCAGTACTTC
CASSQGSEGDEQYF
>TRBJ1-2|-|-|TRBV5-1
TGCGCCAGCAGCTTGGCCTCTACCGGAAGGCGAACCTTC
CASSLASTGRRTF
>TRBJ1-3|TRBD1|-|TRBV2
TGTGCCAGCAGTCTGGACAGGTCGGGCTCTGGAAACACCATATATTTT
CASSLDRSGSGNTIYF
>TRBJ1-2|TRBD1|few|TRBV6-1
TGTGCCAGCAGCCAGGAAGGGACAGGGTTTTATGGCTACACCTTC
CASSQEGTGFYGYTF
>TRBJ2-2|-|-|TRBV6-1
TGTGCCAACATGCTCAGGGATGGCGGGGAGCTGTTTTTT
CANMLRDGGELFF
>TRBJ1-1|TRBD1|-|TRBV6-1
TGTGCCAGCAGGAGGACAGGGTACGAAGCTTTCTTT
CASRRTGYEAFF
>TRBJ1-1|-|-|TRBV11-3
TGTGCCAGCAGCTTAGGAGGAGGAGACAAGAACACTGAAGCTTTCTTT
CASSLGGGDKNTEAFF
>TRBJ2-7|-|-|TRBV6-1
TGTGCCAGCAGTGAAATGGGGTACGAGCAGTACTTC
CASSEMGYEQYF
>TRBJ2-1|TRBD2|-|TRBV20-1
TGCAGTGCTATGGGGGTAGCGGGACCGACCTACAATGAGCAGTTCTTC
CSAMGVAGPTYNEQFF
>TRBJ1-5|-|-|TRBV12-3/TRBV12-4
TGTGCCAGCAGTAAAACCGAGGGGGTTCAGCCCCAGCATTTT
CASSKTEGVQPQHF
>TRBJ1-4|TRBD1|-|TRBV7-2
TGTGTCAGCAGCGCCCACAGGGGAAAGGGCGAAAAACTGTTTTTT
CVSSAHRGKGEKLFF
>TRBJ2-3|TRBD2|few|TRBV6-1
TGTGCCAGCAGTTTGACTAGCGGGGCCCTCACAGATACGCAGTATTTT
CASSLTSGALTDTQYF
>TRBJ1-1|-|few|TRBV6-1
TGTGCCAGCAGTTCCCTTATCCTCCTTGGGGGCACTGAAGCTTTCTTT
CASSSLILLGGTEAFF
>TRBJ1-6|-|-|TRBV13
TGTGCCAGCAGCCTCGCGGGACTAACGGCCGGGGGACTCTATAATTCACCCCTCCACTTT
CASSLAGLTAGGLYNSPLHF
>TRBJ2-2|-|medium-sized|TRBV5-1
TGCGCCAGCAGCTTGGGTGTGGGGGAGCTGTTTTTT
CASSLGVGELFF
>TRBJ2-6|-|-|TRBV27
TGTGCCAGCAGCTCTAGCTCTGGGGCCAACGTCCTGACTTTC
CASSSSSGANVLTF
>TRBJ1-4|TRBD1|-|TRBV28
TGTGCCACCAACCGGGACAGAAGAACTGAAAAACTGTTTTTT
CATNRDRRTEKLFF
>TRBJ2-1|-|many|TRBV18
TGTGCCAGCTCAGATGACAGGCTACTCGACAATGAGCAGTTCTTC
CASSDDRLLDNEQFF
>TRBJ2-1|-|-|TRBV7-9
TGTGCCAGCATTATTAACCGGGAGTACAATGAGCAGTCCTTC
CASIINREYNEQSF
>TRBJ1-2|-|few|TRBV18
TGTGCCAGCGGGATTTCGTGTCGGCCTCCTTACTACACCTTC
CASGISCRPPYYTF
>TRBJ1-2|-|-|TRBV5-1
TGCGCCAGCAGCCCGGGCAGCTATGGCTACACCTTC
CASSPGSYGYTF
>TRBJ2-2|TRBD2|-|TRBV7-3
TGTGCCAGCAGCCAAGCGGGGGGGAACACCGGGGAGCTGTTTTTT
CASSQAGGNTGELFF
>TRBJ1-3|-|few|TRBV5-1
TGCGCCAGCAGCCCGGCTGGAAACACCATATATTTT
CASSPAGNTIYF
>TRBJ1-3|-|-|TRBV6-1
TGTGCCAGCAGTGAAGAAACATACTCTGGAAACACCATATATTTT
CASSEETYSGNTIYF
>TRBJ1-1|TRBD1|few|TRBV20-1
TGCAGTGCTCACAGGGGGAGCACTGAAGCTTTCTTT
CSAHRGSTEAFF
>TRBJ2-3|-|few|TRBV27
TGTGCCAGCGCCGTTTTGGGCAGGGGTTTGTATTTT
CASAVLGRGLYF
>TRBJ1-3|-|few|TRBV29-1
TGCAGCGTTGAGGGGGGCGGTGGAAACACCATATATTTT
CSVEGGGGNTIYF
>TRBJ2-4|-|-|TRBV13
TGTGCCAGCAGCCTGGAGGCCAAAAACATTCAGTACTTC
CASSLEAKNIQYF
>TRBJ2-1|TRBD2|-|TRBV28
TGTGCCAGCAGTGTCATCGGGAGGGCTTACAATGAGCTTTTCTTC
CASSVIGRAYNELFF
>TRBJ1-5|TRBD1|-|TRBV6-1
TGTGCCAGCAGTGAGGTTGAGGGGGCTGACCAGCCCCAGCATTTT
CASSEVEGADQPQHF
>TRBJ2-1|TRBD2|many|TRBV30
TGTGCCTGGGGGAGGGGTGAGCAGTTCTTC
CAWGRGEQFF
>TRBJ1-6|TRBD1|once|TRBV18
TGTGCCAGCTCACCTGGTGGGACAGGACCTTCACCCCTCCACTTT
CASSPGGTGPSPLHF
>TRBJ1-1|-|-|TRBV18
TGTGCCAGCTCACCTCCACTAAGCGGGGGAATGAACACTGAAGCTTTCTTT
CASSPPLSGGMNTEAFF
>TRBJ2-4|-|-|TRBV6-5
TGTGCCAGCAGTTACTCGACTCAGGGGTCCAGCATTCAGTACTTC
CASSYSTQGSSIQYF
>TRBJ2-7|-|few|TRBV20-1
TGCAGTGCTCGACGGGCTGGTCCCTACGAGCAGTACTTC
CSARRAGPYEQYF
>TRBJ2-4|-|-|TRBV27
TGTGCCAGCAGTACCAGGGGCGAGGAAAACATTCAGTACTTC
CASSTRGEENIQYF